This T cell receptor beta chain was sequenced during a study of OX40 agonist ivuxolimab in advanced cancers. In the study overall: At 0.01 to 10 mg/kg, ivuxolimab was administered intravenously to patients every 2 weeks.

Sequencing was performed with immunoSEQ multiplex PCR; in TCRdb, only in-frame clones are kept and a portion is missing. The data contain roughly 63,000 clones, more than 75% of them singletons. Patients with a history of autoimmune disease or on systemic immunosuppression were excluded. General study points: Expanded clones tended on average to be more numerous among CD8+ T cells than CD4+. The authors also found low normalized T-cell clonal expansion in some nonresponders.

Notes on this clone: The antigen remains unidentified.

The sample here was CD4+ or CD8+ T cells sorted from blood, taken in a trial of the OX40 agonist ivuxolimab. This receptor was taken from an adult with an advanced solid tumor such as melanoma, head and neck, liver or kidney cancer.

CDR3 DNA: TGTGCCAGCAGGTGGACCCTAGCCGGGGAGCTGTTTTTT. Translated, it gives CASRWTLAGELFF. The chain joins TRBV2 to TRBJ2-2; D is ambiguous. The CDR3 consists of 13 residues. Trimming took 6 bases from V and 6 from J, leaving 11 bases between them. Germline V gene lookup returns CDR1 SNHLY and CDR2 FYNNEI.